A selection of T cell receptor beta chains follows, all from one sample in a study of T cells in Graves' hyperthyroidism and ophthalmopathy. In TCRdb, the multiplex PCR reads were re-called with MiXCR into one record per CDR3 protein. This sample has some 550,000 distinct CDR3 sequences, with around 15% found just once. The sequencing sample was made of blood. The origin of the receptors is a woman aged 40-49 years with Graves' ophthalmopathy. CDR3s include the opening cysteine and the closing phenylalanine or tryptophan. The D gene is left open where the match is weak. Only some rows state a clone size, as once, few, many or a class for expanded clones.

many	TRBV2	TRBD1	TRBJ1-1	CASSDPLTGEEGDTEAFF	TGTGCCAGCAGTGATCCCTTAACAGGGGAGGAGGGGGACACTGAAGCTTTCTTT
-	TRBV6-1	-	TRBJ1-1	CASRPHRADSAEAFF	TGTGCCAGCAGACCCCACAGGGCTGATTCTGCTGAAGCTTTCTTT
-	TRBV6-9	-	TRBJ1-3	CASSYWHSGSGNTIYF	TGTGCCAGCAGTTATTGGCACAGTGGATCTGGAAACACCATATATTTT
many	TRBV20-1	TRBD2	TRBJ2-1	CSASAGTSGVHEQFF	TGCAGTGCGTCCGCCGGGACTAGCGGGGTACATGAGCAGTTCTTC
few	TRBV4-1	TRBD1	TRBJ1-2	CASSSARQGANYGYTF	TGCGCCAGCAGCTCAGCCCGACAGGGAGCTAACTATGGCTACACCTTC
-	TRBV5-1	-	TRBJ2-1	CASSLGSAGSYNEQFF	TGCGCCAGCAGCTTGGGAAGCGCCGGCTCCTACAATGAGCAGTTCTTC
many	TRBV28	-	TRBJ1-1	CASSLYRQNTEAFF	TGTGCCAGCAGTTTATATCGCCAGAACACTGAAGCTTTCTTT
many	TRBV2	-	TRBJ1-1	CASSKSGYTEAFF	TGTGCCAGCAGCAAGTCGGGTTACACTGAAGCTTTCTTT
few	TRBV14	-	TRBJ1-4	CASSQAYSATNEKLFF	TGTGCCAGCAGCCAGGCGTACAGTGCAACTAATGAAAAACTGTTTTTT
-	TRBV2	-	TRBJ1-4	CASSAGTARNEKLFF	TGTGCCAGCAGTGCAGGGACGGCCCGGAATGAAAAACTGTTTTTT
many	TRBV11-1	TRBD1	TRBJ1-1	CASSLNRGQAEAFF	TGTGCCAGCAGCTTGAACAGGGGGCAAGCTGAAGCTTTCTTT
many	TRBV20-1	-	TRBJ1-5	CSASEQSLGNQPQHF	TGCAGTGCTAGTGAGCAATCCTTGGGCAATCAGCCCCAGCATTTT
many	TRBV3-1	-	TRBJ1-3	CASSQVRDTIYF	TGTGCCAGCAGCCAAGTTCGAGACACCATATATTTT
many	TRBV12-3/TRBV12-4	-	TRBJ1-5	CASSSGDRPQHF	TGTGCCAGCAGTTCAGGCGATCGGCCCCAGCATTTT
few	TRBV3-1	TRBD1	TRBJ2-3	CASSRQTGNLGQYF	TGTGCCAGCAGCCGGCAGACAGGGAACTTAGGGCAGTATTTT
-	TRBV5-6	-	TRBJ1-2	CASNARGGGYTF	TGTGCCAGCAACGCGAGGGGTGGCGGCTACACCTTC
many	TRBV28	-	TRBJ2-7	CASSPGTRRYEQYF	TGTGCCAGCAGTCCCGGGACACGTCGCTACGAGCAGTACTTC
many	TRBV3-1	-	TRBJ2-7	CASSQDQGHEQYF	TGTGCCAGCAGCCAAGATCAGGGCCACGAGCAGTACTTC
-	TRBV5-5	TRBD1	TRBJ2-5	CASSFEDRGLDEAQYF	TGTGCCAGCAGCTTCGAAGACAGGGGGCTCGATGAGGCCCAGTACTTC
many	TRBV2	-	TRBJ1-5	CASSEDSWSNQPQHF	TGTGCCAGCAGTGAAGACTCCTGGAGCAATCAGCCCCAGCATTTT
many	TRBV2	-	TRBJ1-5	CASRRGSQSNQPQHF	TGTGCCAGCCGGAGAGGAAGCCAAAGCAATCAGCCCCAGCATTTT
many	TRBV18	-	TRBJ2-7	CASSPESVGEQYF	TGTGCCAGCTCACCAGAGAGCGTCGGGGAGCAGTACTTC
-	TRBV6-5	-	TRBJ1-3	CASSYSPRSGNTIYF	TGTGCCAGCAGTTACTCCCCCCGCTCTGGAAACACCATATATTTT
few	TRBV5-6	-	TRBJ2-7	CASSLMGPYEQYF	TGTGCCAGCAGCTTGATGGGACCCTACGAGCAGTACTTC
many	TRBV28	-	TRBJ1-5	CASSLLTIYSNQPQHF	TGTGCCAGCAGTTTATTGACAATATATAGCAATCAGCCCCAGCATTTT
many	TRBV29-1	-	TRBJ1-1	CSVGGVSTEAFF	TGCAGCGTTGGGGGGGTAAGCACTGAAGCTTTCTTT
many	TRBV12-3/TRBV12-4	-	TRBJ2-7	CASSLFGGSEQYF	TGTGCCAGCAGTTTATTCGGTGGGTCCGAGCAGTACTTC
many	TRBV7-9	-	TRBJ1-5	CASSPTADQPQHF	TGTGCCAGCAGCCCAACCGCGGATCAGCCCCAGCATTTT
many	TRBV18	-	TRBJ1-2	CASSPEDSYGYTF	TGTGCCAGCTCACCGGAGGACAGCTATGGCTACACCTTC
many	TRBV20-1	TRBD1	TRBJ1-5	CSASTGQGGYQPQHF	TGCAGTGCCTCGACTGGACAGGGGGGGTATCAGCCCCAGCATTTT
few	TRBV20-1	TRBD2	TRBJ2-7	CSARPSGASYEQYF	TGCAGTGCTAGACCTAGCGGAGCCTCCTACGAGCAGTACTTC
many	TRBV3-1	-	TRBJ1-1	CASSQERVQVGTEAFF	TGTGCCAGCAGCCAAGAGCGGGTGCAGGTAGGCACTGAAGCTTTCTTT
-	TRBV18	-	TRBJ1-5	CVSSPGDQPQHF	TGTGTCAGCTCACCAGGGGATCAGCCCCAGCATTTT
-	TRBV19	TRBD2	TRBJ2-5	CASSIWSGAPRGQETQYF	TGTGCCAGTAGTATCTGGAGCGGGGCTCCGAGGGGCCAAGAGACCCAGTACTTC
many	TRBV12-3/TRBV12-4	-	TRBJ1-2	CASSLNYGYTF	TGTGCCAGCAGTTTAAACTATGGCTACACCTTC
many	TRBV6-2/TRBV6-3	-	TRBJ2-4	CASSLTSVKNIQYF	TGTGCCAGCAGTTTAACAAGTGTCAAAAACATTCAGTACTTC
-	TRBV19	-	TRBJ2-4	CASSPIGLDIQYF	TGTGCCAGTAGTCCGATAGGGTTGGACATTCAGTACTTC
many	TRBV28	TRBD2	TRBJ2-7	CASTLAGVSYEQYF	TGTGCCAGCACCCTAGCGGGAGTCTCCTACGAGCAGTACTTC
many	TRBV6-1	TRBD1	TRBJ2-1	CASTGGQGGREQFF	TGTGCCAGCACCGGAGGACAGGGGGGACGTGAGCAGTTCTTC
-	TRBV19	-	TRBJ1-5	CASSGTNSNQPQHF	TGTGCCAGTAGCGGGACAAATAGCAATCAGCCCCAGCATTTT
many	TRBV2	-	TRBJ2-1	CASSGGLRNSYNEQFF	TGTGCCAGCAGTGGGGGGTTAAGGAACTCCTACAATGAGCAGTTCTTC
many	TRBV5-1	-	TRBJ2-1	CASSGPDYNEQFF	TGCGCCAGCAGTGGACCCGACTACAATGAGCAGTTCTTC
many	TRBV3-1	-	TRBJ1-1	CASRYGNTEAFF	TGTGCCAGCAGGTACGGGAACACTGAAGCTTTCTTT
-	TRBV6-1	TRBD1	TRBJ1-2	CASSETGVDGYTF	TGTGCCAGCAGTGAGACAGGGGTCGATGGCTACACCTTC
-	TRBV28	TRBD2	TRBJ2-1	CASSDQVIRTSETTHHNEQFF	TGTGCCAGCAGCGACCAGGTAATTAGGACTAGCGAAACTACCCACCACAATGAGCAGTTCTTC
many	TRBV11-2	-	TRBJ2-2	CASSLTTGELFF	TGTGCCAGCAGCCTCACCACCGGGGAGCTGTTTTTT
many	TRBV20-1	TRBD2	TRBJ2-3	CSARTQERGDPDTQYF	TGCAGTGCTAGAACCCAAGAGCGGGGGGACCCAGATACGCAGTATTTT
-	TRBV29-1	TRBD2	TRBJ2-3	CSVDFAGTSGTGTQYF	TGCAGCGTTGATTTTGCCGGGACTAGCGGCACAGGTACGCAGTATTTT
-	TRBV7-9	-	TRBJ2-3	CASSLAQTTDTQYF	TGTGCCAGCAGCTTAGCGCAAACCACAGATACGCAGTATTTT
many	TRBV18	-	TRBJ2-7	CASSLTEYEQYF	TGTGCCAGCTCACTCACAGAATACGAGCAGTACTTC
-	TRBV12-3/TRBV12-4	TRBD1	TRBJ1-1	CASSRTGGWGNTEAFF	TGTGCCAGCAGCCGGACAGGGGGCTGGGGGAACACTGAAGCTTTCTTT
many	TRBV7-9	-	TRBJ1-1	CASSPVAGGTEAFF	TGTGCCAGCAGCCCCGTGGCTGGAGGCACTGAAGCTTTCTTT
many	TRBV7-9	-	TRBJ2-1	CASSPGTSEQFF	TGTGCCAGCAGCCCCGGGACTTCTGAGCAGTTCTTC
many	TRBV7-3	-	TRBJ2-7	CASSLINGSSYEQYF	TGTGCCAGCAGCTTAATAAATGGGAGCTCCTACGAGCAGTACTTC
few	TRBV6-1	-	TRBJ1-1	CASSAERGNTEAFF	TGTGCCAGCAGTGCGGAGAGAGGTAACACTGAAGCTTTCTTT
many	TRBV2	-	TRBJ2-7	CASSQGGGEQYF	TGTGCCAGCAGTCAAGGGGGGGGCGAGCAGTACTTC